What follows describes a single TCR beta chain. Its matching antigen is unknown. The sample is drawn from a study of OX40 agonist ivuxolimab in advanced cancers. Any history of autoimmune disease or systemic immunosuppression disqualified patients. J was trimmed by 4 bases and V by 8 bases; bases with no gene match: 7. Looked up from germline, CDR1 is LNHDA and CDR2 is SQIVND (reference sequence). This CDR3 spans 13 amino acids. Study conclusions and caveats: Low normalized T-cell clonal expansion also characterized some of the nonresponders. Still undetermined is the antigen specificity of the expanded peripheral T cells.

Generated by immunoSEQ multiplex PCR, the TCRdb table keeps only in-frame clones and is missing some. The table has approximately 70,000 clones, around 86% seen once. The material was CD4+ or CD8+ T cells sorted from blood, obtained in a trial of the OX40 agonist ivuxolimab. The J gene is TRBJ1-2, the V gene TRBV19; 7 bases align to TRBD1. This receptor was taken from an adult with an advanced solid tumor such as melanoma, head and neck, liver or kidney cancer. This CDR3 is CASSTGYRYGYTF. The DNA of the CDR3 is TGTGCCAGTTCGACAGGGTACCGCTATGGCTACACCTTC.